This T cell receptor beta chain was sequenced during a study of tumor and adjacent non-tumor tissue in lung cancer (dated by TCRdb to 2017 to 2018). About the study as a whole: Of the cohort, 12 patients had adenocarcinoma, 2 had squamous cell carcinoma and 1 had small cell lung cancer. About 30 paired specimens, one tumor and one normal lung sample per patient, were profiled by TCRbeta CDR3 sequencing. The study compared bulk TCRbeta repertoires between lung tumor tissue and matched distant non-tumor lung tissue from fewer than 19 lung cancer patients. Ages among the roughly 15 patients ranged from about 30 to 85 years, there were roughly ten men and 5 women, and disease was at TNM stage I to III. Sequencing generated a total of more than 95 million productive TCRbeta reads, averaging roughly 4.4 million reads per sample. The full study reports these points: Peripheral blood was not sequenced, so blood TCRbeta repertoires were not examined in the lung cancer patients of the study. Only around 15 patients were included in the cohort, and the need for larger samples and more detailed clinical data was noted by the authors. The methods do not name the sequencing platform or mention unique molecular identifiers. Tumor tissue showed significantly greater TCR diversity (inverse Simpson) than normal lung tissue (approximately 430 vs 150, P = 0.0075, Mann-Whitney U test). TCR diversity was significantly higher in younger patients, and greater tumor TCR diversity was associated with shorter overall survival and shorter disease-free survival. A significantly larger cumulative share of the repertoire was made up by the top 100 clones in normal lung than in tumor tissue.

To note about this clonotype: Its antigen is unknown. Germline and junction disagree at one end, which may indicate a read error.

The CDR3 measures 11 amino acids from cysteine to phenylalanine. This entry keeps only the CDR3 DNA: 33 bases, framed from base 1. Bulk unsorted tissue served as the source for RNA extraction, and RNA quality was assessed using a NanoDrop ND-1000 and an Agilent 2100. Donors were newly diagnosed lung cancer patients admitted for thoracic surgery in China between August and November 2014, without prior chemotherapy. Patients who had received previous radiotherapy or chemotherapy, or who had another concurrent cancer, were excluded from the study. Pieces of surgical tissue measuring roughly 1-2 cm3 were kept in RNAlater solution and stored at -80 degrees C until use. To prepare the library, multiplex PCR was applied. The sample was run on an Illumina HiSeq 2500. TCRbeta libraries were built by three rounds of nested PCR using primers (Table S4), following protocols modified from ARM-PCR. Before sequencing, PCR products in the 200-500 bp range were cut out of the gel and cleaned up using the QIAquick gel extraction kit. Concerning the study's data processing: Trimmomatic was used to clean the reads, FLASH merged the cleaned reads into complete CDR3 sequences, and MiTCR assigned the sequences to V(D)J germline segments. Clonal diversity was computed as the inverse Simpson's index with VDJtools. Productive reads were defined as in-frame sequences without a premature stop codon. TCRdb ran its own pipeline on the public reads, namely fastp trimming at Q25 and MiXCR clone calling, and kept in-frame beta chains. One record per CDR3 amino acid sequence lists the most common genes and DNA. What appears here as the V and J calls and clone size reflects TCRdb's work, not the paper's. Across this sample there are around 120,000 distinct CDR3 sequences, with around three fifths seen only once. The ten most abundant clones make up roughly 13% of the sample.

The sequenced material came from lung tumor tissue. The TCR sequence derives from a man younger than 40 with non-small cell lung cancer. This chain is built from TRBV12-3 or TRBV12-4 and TRBJ2-5; no D gene is confidently identified. The DNA is as follows: TGTGTCAGCAGTTTCGAGGAGACCAAGTACTTC. It encodes CVSSFEETKYF.